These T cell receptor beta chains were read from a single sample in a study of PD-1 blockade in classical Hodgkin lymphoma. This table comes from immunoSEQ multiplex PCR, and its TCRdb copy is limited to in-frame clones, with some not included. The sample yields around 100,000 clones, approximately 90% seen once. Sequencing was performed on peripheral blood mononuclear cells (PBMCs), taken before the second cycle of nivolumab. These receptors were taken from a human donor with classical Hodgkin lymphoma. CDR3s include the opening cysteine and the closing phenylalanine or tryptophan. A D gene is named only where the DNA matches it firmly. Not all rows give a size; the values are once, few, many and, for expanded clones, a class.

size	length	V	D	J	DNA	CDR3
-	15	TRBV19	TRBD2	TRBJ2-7	TGTGCCAGTAGTATAGAGCGAGGGACTACCTACGAGCAGTACTTC	CASSIERGTTYEQYF
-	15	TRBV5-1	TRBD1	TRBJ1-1	TGCGCCAGCAGCCTGGGGACAGGCCGGAACACTGAAGCTTTCTTT	CASSLGTGRNTEAFF
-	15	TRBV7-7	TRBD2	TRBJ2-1	TGTGCCAGCAGCTTATTAGCGGGGGGGCCTGGTGAGCAGTTCTTC	CASSLLAGGPGEQFF
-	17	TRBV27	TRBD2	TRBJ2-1	TGTGCCAGCAGTCGGACTAGCGGGGCGACTCGGTACAATGAGCAGTTCTTC	CASSRTSGATRYNEQFF
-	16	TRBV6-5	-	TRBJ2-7	TGTGCCAGCAGTTACGTGGGGGGGGCATCGACCTACGAGCAGTACTTC	CASSYVGGASTYEQYF
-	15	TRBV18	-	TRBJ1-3	TGTGCCAGCTCACCGCTGGAGGAGGGCCTGGGCACCATATATTTT	CASSPLEEGLGTIYF
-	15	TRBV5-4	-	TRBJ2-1	TGTGCCAGCAGCTTGGACAGCATGACCTACAATGAGCAGTTCTTC	CASSLDSMTYNEQFF
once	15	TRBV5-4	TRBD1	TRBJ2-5	TGTGCCAGCAGCTTGGCCGGGACAGGGCAAGAGACCCAGTACTTC	CASSLAGTGQETQYF
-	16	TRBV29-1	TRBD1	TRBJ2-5	TGCAGCGCCAGACAGGGGGGAGGGCTAAACCAAGAGACCCAGTACTTC	CSARQGGGLNQETQYF
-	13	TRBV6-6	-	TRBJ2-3	TGTGCCAGCAGCCGAGGGACTACAGATACGCAGTATTTT	CASSRGTTDTQYF
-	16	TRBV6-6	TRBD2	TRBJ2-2	TGTGCCAGCAGTATGGCCGGACTAGCGGACACCGGGGAGCTGTTTTTT	CASSMAGLADTGELFF
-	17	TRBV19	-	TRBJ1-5	TGTGCCAGTAGTATACCGCGGACAGACTATAGCAATCAGCCCCAGCATTTT	CASSIPRTDYSNQPQHF
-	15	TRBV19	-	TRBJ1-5	TGTGCCAGTAGTATAATCCCATGGGGCAATCAGCCCCAGCATTTT	CASSIIPWGNQPQHF
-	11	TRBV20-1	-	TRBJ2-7	TGCAGTGCCCACTGGGGGGCGGAGCAGTACTTC	CSAHWGAEQYF
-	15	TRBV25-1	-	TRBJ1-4	TGTGCCAGCAGTGACAGGACGGAGGCGGGTGAAAAACTGTTTTTT	CASSDRTEAGEKLFF
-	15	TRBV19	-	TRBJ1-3	TGTGCCAGTAGTACCCCCACCGTCTCTGGAAACACCATATATTTT	CASSTPTVSGNTIYF
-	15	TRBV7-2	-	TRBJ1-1	TGTGCCAGCAGCTTAGAATCGGGGGAGGACACTGAAGCTTTCTTT	CASSLESGEDTEAFF
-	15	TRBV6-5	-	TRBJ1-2	TGTGCCAGCAGTTACTCGAGCCGGACGGACTATGGCTACACCTTC	CASSYSSRTDYGYTF
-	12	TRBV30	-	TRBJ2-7	TGTGCCTGGACGGGGTTCTCCTACGAGCAGTACTTC	CAWTGFSYEQYF
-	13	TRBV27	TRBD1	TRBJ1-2	TGTGCCAGCAGGCCGGGGACAGGGGGGCGCTACACCTTC	CASRPGTGGRYTF
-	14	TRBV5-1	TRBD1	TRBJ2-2	TGCGCCAGCAGCTGGACAGGAAACACCGGGGAGCTGTTTTTT	CASSWTGNTGELFF